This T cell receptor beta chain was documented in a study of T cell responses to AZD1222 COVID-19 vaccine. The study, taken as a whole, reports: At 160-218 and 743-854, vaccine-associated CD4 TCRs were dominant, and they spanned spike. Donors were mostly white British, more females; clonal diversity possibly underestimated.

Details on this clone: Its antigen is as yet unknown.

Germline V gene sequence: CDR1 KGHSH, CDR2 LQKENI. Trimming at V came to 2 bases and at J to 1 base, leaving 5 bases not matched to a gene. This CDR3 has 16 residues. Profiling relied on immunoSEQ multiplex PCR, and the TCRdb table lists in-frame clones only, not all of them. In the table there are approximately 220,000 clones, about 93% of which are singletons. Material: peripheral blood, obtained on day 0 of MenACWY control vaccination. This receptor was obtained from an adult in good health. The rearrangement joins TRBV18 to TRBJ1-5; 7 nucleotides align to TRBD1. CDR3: CASSPFIQGSNQPQHF. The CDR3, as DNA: TGTGCCAGCTCACCATTCATACAGGGGAGCAATCAGCCCCAGCATTTT.